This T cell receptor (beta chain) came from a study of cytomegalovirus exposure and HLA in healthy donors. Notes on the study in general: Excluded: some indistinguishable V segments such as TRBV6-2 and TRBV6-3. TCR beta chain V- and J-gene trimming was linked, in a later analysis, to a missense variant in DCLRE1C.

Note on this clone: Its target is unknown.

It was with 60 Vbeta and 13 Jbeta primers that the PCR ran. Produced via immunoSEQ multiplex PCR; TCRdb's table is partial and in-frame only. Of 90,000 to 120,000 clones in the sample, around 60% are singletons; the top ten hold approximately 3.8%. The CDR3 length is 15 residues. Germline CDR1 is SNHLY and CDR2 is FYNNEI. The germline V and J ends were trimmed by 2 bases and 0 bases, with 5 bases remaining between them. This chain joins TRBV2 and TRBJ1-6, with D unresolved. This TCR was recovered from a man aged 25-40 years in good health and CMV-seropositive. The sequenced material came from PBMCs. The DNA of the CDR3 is TGTGCCAGCAGTGAACTTAACTCCTATAATTCACCCCTCCACTTT. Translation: CASSELNSYNSPLHF.